Shown below are 20 T cell receptor beta chains from a single sample sequenced in a study of T cells in Graves' hyperthyroidism and ophthalmopathy. Amplified TCR beta CDR3 regions came from RNA transcripts. During a first-round RT-PCR of the TCR CDR3, the HTBI primer set was used. TCRdb called the multiplex PCR reads again in MiXCR, with one record for every CDR3 protein. The sample carries about 250,000 distinct CDR3 sequences, 13% to 15% recorded once. Sequenced sample: blood. These receptors originate from a woman in her forties or fifties with Graves' hyperthyroidism that later progressed to Graves' ophthalmopathy.

This clonotype was picked up many times. This rearrangement joins TRBV11-1 to TRBJ2-5; D perhaps matches TRBD2 (5 bases). V was shortened by 3 bases and J by 3 bases, with 11 bases between the two germline ends. Germline V gene sequence: CDR1 SGHAT, CDR2 FQDESV (reference sequence). The CDR3 totals 14 residues. The CDR3 DNA reads as TGTGCCAGCAGCTTCCCCTCGAGGGAAGAGACCCAGTACTTC. Protein: CASSFPSREETQYF.

There are many counts of this clonotype. V usage is TRBV7-9 and J usage is TRBJ2-3, with 10 bases identical to TRBD2. V trimming: 4 bases; J trimming: 4 bases; junction bases outside the gene matches: 8. The CDR3 has 16 amino acids. Germline V gives CDR1 SEHNR, CDR2 FQNEAQ (reference sequence). CDR3 in DNA: TGTGCCAGCAGCTCCCGGACTAGCGGAGGAGCAGATACGCAGTATTTT. Translating gives CASSSRTSGGADTQYF.

The chain joins TRBV6-5 to TRBJ2-7, with D perhaps matching TRBD1 (6 bases). This CDR3 spans 16 amino acids. V lost 0 bases, J lost 0 bases, and 12 bases lay in between. The V gene's germline CDR1 is MNHEY and CDR2 SVGAGI. CDR3 region: CASSYSSTGISYEQYF. In nucleotides, the CDR3 is TGTGCCAGCAGTTACTCGAGTACAGGGATCTCCTACGAGCAGTACTTC.

The J gene is TRBJ2-1, the V gene TRBV12-3 or TRBV12-4; TRBD2 aligns across 12 bases. There are 15 residues in the CDR3. The V gene end was trimmed by 3 bases and the J gene end by 15 bases; junction bases not matched to a gene: 12. The CDR3 loop is CASSLGPASGRAPFF. DNA of the CDR3: TGTGCCAGCAGTTTGGGACCCGCTAGCGGGAGGGCCCCGTTCTTC.

Worth noting for this clonotype: This could be a read error, since a much larger clone is one nucleotide away. This chain uses TRBV18 with TRBJ2-5; D gene unclear. Germline lookup yields CDR1 KGHSH and CDR2 LQKENI. The CDR3 is made up of 13 amino acids. The CDR3, as DNA: TGTGCCAGCTCATTGGGCCAAAGAGAGACCCAGCACTTC. This gives the protein CASSLGQRETQHF.

There are many counts of this clonotype. CDR3 coding DNA: TGTGCCAGCAGTTTGACGGCCCGAACGACAGGTCAGCCCCAGCATTTT. Amino acids: CASSLTARTTGQPQHF. The chain is built from TRBV12-3 or TRBV12-4 and TRBJ1-5; D perhaps matches TRBD1 (6 bases). The CDR3 has 16 amino acids. Deletions cut 3 bases from V and 6 bases from J, with 18 bases between.

This clonotype occurred many times. In nucleotides, the CDR3 is TGTGCCAGCAGCTCCCTAGCGGGAGGGCCATACGAGCAGTACTTC. Protein sequence: CASSSLAGGPYEQYF. V and J are TRBV11-2 and TRBJ2-7; TRBD2 matches at 12 bases. J gave up 4 bases and V 4 bases, and 5 bases lay outside the gene matches. Germline loops: CDR1 SGHAT, CDR2 FQNNGV. The CDR3 contains 15 residues.

Many counts were recorded for this clonotype. The rearrangement uses TRBV12-3 or TRBV12-4 and TRBJ2-3; D unresolved. V was trimmed by 8 bases and J by 6 bases, leaving 9 bases between them. The CDR3 loop spans 11 amino acids. CDR3 DNA: TGTGCCAGCCTAGTGGGGGATACGCAGTATTTT. Its translation is CASLVGDTQYF.

The chain links TRBV28 to TRBJ2-1; TRBD1 might be the D (7 bases). V lost 3 bases and J lost 8, with 11 bases in between. The CDR3 consists of 13 residues. Germline V CDR1 and CDR2: MDHEN, SYDVKM. This chain's CDR3 is CASSLPRGDEQFF. In nucleotides, the CDR3 is TGTGCCAGCAGTTTGCCCAGGGGGGATGAGCAGTTCTTC.

V is TRBV28 and J is TRBJ1-2; D not certain. The CDR3 has 16 amino acids. Trimming left V 5 bases short and J 0 bases short, with 16 bases between. Germline loops: CDR1 MDHEN, CDR2 SYDVKM. The CDR3 region is CASSPPTPAANYGYTF. CDR3 sequence (DNA): TGTGCCAGCAGTCCCCCCACACCTGCAGCTAACTATGGCTACACCTTC.

This clonotype has a handful of counts. The chain is built from TRBV7-2 and TRBJ1-2; TRBD1 aligns across 7 bases. V dropped 5 bases and J dropped 4; count of bases not matched to a gene: 7. Germline CDR1 is SGHTA and CDR2 is FQGNSA. The CDR3 has 14 amino acids. The CDR3 here is CASSPTGRTYGYTF. CDR3 nucleotides: TGTGCCAGCAGCCCGACAGGGAGGACCTATGGCTACACCTTC.

This clonotype showed up just once. V is TRBV7-2 and J is TRBJ1-5; TRBD1 matches at 9 bases. CDR3 length equals 16 residues. Germline assignment: CDR1 SGHTA and CDR2 FQGNSA. The ends lost 2 bases at V and 4 bases at J; junction bases unmatched: 6. The CDR3 DNA is TGTGCCAGCAGCTTAAATACGGGACAGGGAAATCAGCCCCAGCATTTT. Its translation: CASSLNTGQGNQPQHF. Full variable domain (remainder filled in from reference TRBV7-2 and TRBJ1-5): GAGVSQSPSNKVTEKGKDVELRCDPISGHTALYWYRQSLGQGLEFLIYFQGNSAPDKSGLPSDRFSAERTGGSVSTLTIQRTQQEDSAVYLCASSLNTGQGNQPQHFGDGTRLSIL.

The rearrangement joins TRBV10-3 to TRBJ1-1; D is uncertain. The CDR3 runs to 14 residues. CDR1 and CDR2 (germline): ENHRY, SYGVKD. V lost 2 bases, J lost 1 base, and 8 bases lay in between. The CDR3 sequence is CAISEAERNTEAFF. For the CDR3, the DNA is TGTGCCATCAGTGAGGCAGAAAGGAACACTGAAGCTTTCTTT.

This clonotype was detected ten times or more. The rearrangement uses TRBV28 and TRBJ2-7; weak D call: TRBD2 (6 bases). V lost 5 bases, J lost 3 bases, and 17 bases lay in between. CDR3 length: 15 amino acids. CDR1 and CDR2 (germline): MDHEN, SYDVKM. This CDR3 is CASSGQGLFNYEQYF. DNA for the CDR3: TGTGCCAGCAGTGGTCAGGGACTTTTTAACTACGAGCAGTACTTC.

This clonotype was seen ten or more times. CDR3 region: CASSVGPTASNEKLFF. CDR3 in DNA: TGTGCCAGCAGCGTAGGCCCGACAGCTTCAAATGAAAAACTGTTTTTT. The chain recombines TRBV9 with TRBJ1-4; weak D call: TRBD1 (5 bases). Germline lookup yields CDR1 SGDLS and CDR2 YYNGEE. V was shortened by 0 bases and J by 5 bases, with 14 bases between the two germline ends. This CDR3 contains 16 residues.

The genes are TRBV12-3 or TRBV12-4 and TRBJ2-7; possible D gene TRBD2, 6 bases. V was cut by 3 bases and J by 7 bases, with 19 bases left in between. The CDR3 covers 15 residues. CDR3 DNA sequence: TGTGCCAGCAGTTTGGCCGGGACTCCCGACCCGGAGCAGTACTTC. Translating gives CASSLAGTPDPEQYF.

This clonotype came up many times. The genes are TRBV20-1 and TRBJ1-5; D ambiguous. Trimming pared 6 bases from V and 1 base from J, leaving 13 bases between. The germline V gene encodes CDR1 DFQATT and CDR2 SNEGSKA (reference sequence). The CDR3 consists of 14 residues. CDR3 in amino acids: CSAGKVGSNQPQHF. DNA for the CDR3: TGCAGTGCCGGGAAGGTGGGGAGCAATCAGCCCCAGCATTTT.

The chain combines TRBV7-3 with TRBJ2-3; 9 bases align to TRBD2. Germline V gene data show CDR1 as SGHTA and CDR2 as FQGTGA. The V gene end was trimmed by 1 base and the J gene end by 0 bases; junction bases not matched to a gene: 2. This CDR3 is 16 amino acids long. The CDR3: CASSLNSGRSTDTQYF. The CDR3 nucleotides read TGTGCCAGCAGCTTAAATAGCGGGAGAAGCACAGATACGCAGTATTTT.

This clonotype occurred many times. The chain combines TRBV3-1 with TRBJ2-3, with TRBD2 identical over 8 bases. The length of the CDR3 is 17 residues. Looked up from germline, CDR1 is LGHDT and CDR2 is YNNKEL (reference sequence). The J segment lost 3 bases and the V segment lost 4 bases, leaving 12 bases of the junction unmatched. The CDR3 nucleotides read TGTGCCAGCAGCCGTCCAACTAGCGGAGAGAGGACAGATACGCAGTATTTT. This gives the protein CASSRPTSGERTDTQYF.

J is TRBJ1-1 and V is TRBV5-4; D perhaps matches TRBD1 (5 bases). Germline CDR1 and CDR2: SGHNT and YYREEE (reference sequence). The CDR3 loop spans 16 amino acids. The germline V and J ends were trimmed by 4 bases and 7 bases, with 23 bases remaining between them. The DNA for the CDR3 is TGTGCCAGCAGCCCGGGTGGTAGGTTCGGGACTGATGAAGCTTTCTTT. This codes for CASSPGGRFGTDEAFF.